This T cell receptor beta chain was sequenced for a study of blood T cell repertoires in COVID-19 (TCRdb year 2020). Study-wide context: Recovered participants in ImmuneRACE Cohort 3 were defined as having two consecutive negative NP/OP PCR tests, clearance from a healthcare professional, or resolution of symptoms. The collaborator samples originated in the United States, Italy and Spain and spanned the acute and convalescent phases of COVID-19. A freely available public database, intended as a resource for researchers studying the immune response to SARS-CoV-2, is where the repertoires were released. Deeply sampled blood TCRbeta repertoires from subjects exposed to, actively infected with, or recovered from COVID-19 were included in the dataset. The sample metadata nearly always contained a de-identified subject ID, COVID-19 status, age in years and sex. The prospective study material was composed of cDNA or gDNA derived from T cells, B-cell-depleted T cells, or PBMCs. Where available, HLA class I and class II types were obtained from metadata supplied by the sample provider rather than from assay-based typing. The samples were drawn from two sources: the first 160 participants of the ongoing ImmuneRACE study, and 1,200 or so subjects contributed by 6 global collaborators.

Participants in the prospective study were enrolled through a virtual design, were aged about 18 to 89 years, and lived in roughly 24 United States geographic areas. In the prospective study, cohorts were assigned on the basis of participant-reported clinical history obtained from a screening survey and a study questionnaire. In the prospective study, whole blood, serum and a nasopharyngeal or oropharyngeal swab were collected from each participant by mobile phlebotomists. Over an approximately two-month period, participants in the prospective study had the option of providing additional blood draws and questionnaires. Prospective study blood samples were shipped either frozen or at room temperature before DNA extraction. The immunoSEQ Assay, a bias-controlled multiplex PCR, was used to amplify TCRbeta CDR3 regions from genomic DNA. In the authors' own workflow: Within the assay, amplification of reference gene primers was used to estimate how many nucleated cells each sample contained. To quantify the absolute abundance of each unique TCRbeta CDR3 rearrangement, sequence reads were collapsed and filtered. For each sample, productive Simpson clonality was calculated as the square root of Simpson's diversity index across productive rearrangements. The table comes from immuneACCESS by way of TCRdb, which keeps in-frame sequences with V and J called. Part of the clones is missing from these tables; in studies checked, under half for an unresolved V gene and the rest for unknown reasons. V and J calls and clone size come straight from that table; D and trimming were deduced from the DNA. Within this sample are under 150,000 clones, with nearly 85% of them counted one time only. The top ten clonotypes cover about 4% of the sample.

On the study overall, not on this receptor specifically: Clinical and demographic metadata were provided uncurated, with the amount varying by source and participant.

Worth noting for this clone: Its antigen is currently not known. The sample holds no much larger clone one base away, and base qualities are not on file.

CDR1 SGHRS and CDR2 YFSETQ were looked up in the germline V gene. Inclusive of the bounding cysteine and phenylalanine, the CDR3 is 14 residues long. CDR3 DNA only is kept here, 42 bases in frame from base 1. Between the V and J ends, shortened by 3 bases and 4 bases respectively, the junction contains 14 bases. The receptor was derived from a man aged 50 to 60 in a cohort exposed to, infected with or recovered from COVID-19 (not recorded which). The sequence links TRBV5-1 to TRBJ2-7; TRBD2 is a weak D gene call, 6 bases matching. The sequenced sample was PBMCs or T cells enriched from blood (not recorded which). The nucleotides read TGCGCCAGCAGCTCTGGGCCGGCGGGGTACGAGCAGTACTTC. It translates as CASSSGPAGYEQYF.